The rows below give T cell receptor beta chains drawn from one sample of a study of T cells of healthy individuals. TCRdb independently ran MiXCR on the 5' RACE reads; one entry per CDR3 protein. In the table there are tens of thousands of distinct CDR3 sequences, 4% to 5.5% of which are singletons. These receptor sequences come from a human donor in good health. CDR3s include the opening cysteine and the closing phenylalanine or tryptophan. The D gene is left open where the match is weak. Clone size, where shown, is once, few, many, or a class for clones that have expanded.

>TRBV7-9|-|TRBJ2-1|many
TGTGCCAGCAGGCCTTTTTACAATGAGCAGTTCTTC
CASRPFYNEQFF
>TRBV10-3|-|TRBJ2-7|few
TGTGCCATCAGTGAGTCGGAGGCGCAGGGAGAAGCGGGCGAGCAGTACTTC
CAISESEAQGEAGEQYF
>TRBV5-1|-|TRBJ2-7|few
TGCGCCAGCAGCCCGAACTATGGGACACCTTGGGCTTCCTACGAGCAGTACTTC
CASSPNYGTPWASYEQYF
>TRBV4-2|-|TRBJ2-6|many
TGTGCCAGCAACCAAGAGTCCGGGGCTGGGGCCAACGTCCTGACTTTC
CASNQESGAGANVLTF
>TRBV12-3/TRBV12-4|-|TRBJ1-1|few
TGTGCCAGCAGTTTAAGGGCTGGGGGACGTGCTTTCTTT
CASSLRAGGRAFF
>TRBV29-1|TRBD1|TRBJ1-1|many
TGCAGTATTTCCGGGACAGGGGTTAGGGAAGCTTTCTTT
CSISGTGVREAFF
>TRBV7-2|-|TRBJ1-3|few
TGTGCCAGCAGTTTGACAGCTTTCTCTGGAAACACCATATATTTT
CASSLTAFSGNTIYF
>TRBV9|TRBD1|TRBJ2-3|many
TGTGCCAGCAGCATCGGGACAGGGCAAACCACAGATACGCAGTATTTT
CASSIGTGQTTDTQYF
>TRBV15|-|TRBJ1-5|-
TGTGCCACCATCAGAGAGAGGGTTGAGGGGTACAATCAGCCCCAGCATTTT
CATIRERVEGYNQPQHF
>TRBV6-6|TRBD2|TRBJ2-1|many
TGTGCCAGCAGCTCTAGCGGGAGCTGGGGTGAGCAGTTCTTC
CASSSSGSWGEQFF
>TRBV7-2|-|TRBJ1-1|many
TGTGCCAGCAGCCGTACAGTGAACACTGAAGCTTTCTTT
CASSRTVNTEAFF
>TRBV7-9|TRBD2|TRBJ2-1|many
TGTGCCAGCAGCTTAGTAGGGGCCAGCGGGGGGCACAATGAGCAGTTCTTC
CASSLVGASGGHNEQFF
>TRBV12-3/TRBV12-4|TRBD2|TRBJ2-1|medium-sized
TGTGCCAGCAGTGGACTAGCGGGGGGGAAGTACAATGAGCAGTTCTTC
CASSGLAGGKYNEQFF
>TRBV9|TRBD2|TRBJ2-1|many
TGTGCCAGCAGCGCAACCCTAGCGGACGCTTACAATGAGCAGTTCTTC
CASSATLADAYNEQFF
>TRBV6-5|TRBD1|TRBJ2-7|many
TGTGCCAGCAGTTCGTCGGGGACAGGTACCTACGAGCAGTACTTC
CASSSSGTGTYEQYF
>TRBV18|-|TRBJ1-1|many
TGTGCCAGCTCACCCAGGGATTACACTGAAGCTTTCTTT
CASSPRDYTEAFF
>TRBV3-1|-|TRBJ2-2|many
TGTGCCAGCACCACAACCACCGGAGACACCGGGGAGCTGTTTTTT
CASTTTTGDTGELFF
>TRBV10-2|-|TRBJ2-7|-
TGCGCCAGCAGGGGAGGACCTAGCGTTGCCTACGAGCAGTACTTC
CASRGGPSVAYEQYF
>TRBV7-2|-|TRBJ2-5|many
TGTGCCAGCAGCGGGTCCAGATCCCGGTACTTC
CASSGSRSRYF
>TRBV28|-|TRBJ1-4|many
TGTGCCAGCAGTTTATTCAAGGGGCATGAAAAACTGTTTTTT
CASSLFKGHEKLFF
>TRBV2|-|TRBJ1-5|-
TGTGCCAGCAGTCGGGACCAGGGGTATAGTCAGCCCCAGCATTTT
CASSRDQGYSQPQHF
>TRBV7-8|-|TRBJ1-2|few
TGTGCCAGCAGCCACCCCCATGGTGTGGTTTATGGCTATGGCTACACCTTC
CASSHPHGVVYGYGYTF
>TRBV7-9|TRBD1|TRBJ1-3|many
TGTGCCAGCAGCTCGAGAATACAGGGGGCCCCGGGAAACACCATATATTTT
CASSSRIQGAPGNTIYF
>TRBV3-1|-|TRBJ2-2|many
TGTGCCAGCAGCCAAGAATTAGCGCGGGATAACCCGAACACCGGGGAGCTGTTTTTT
CASSQELARDNPNTGELFF
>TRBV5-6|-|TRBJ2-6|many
TGTGCCAGCAGCTTGGTAGACTCTGGGGCCAACGTCCTGACTTTC
CASSLVDSGANVLTF
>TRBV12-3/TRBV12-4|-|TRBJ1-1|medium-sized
TGTGCCAGCAGTTTACTGAACACTGAAGCTTTCTTT
CASSLLNTEAFF
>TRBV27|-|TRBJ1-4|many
TGTGCCAGCAGTTCCGGGGGATGGATTGAAAAACTGTTTTTT
CASSSGGWIEKLFF
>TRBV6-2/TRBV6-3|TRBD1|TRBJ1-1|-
TGTGCCAGCACCGGACAGGCCTACACTGAAGCTTTCTTT
CASTGQAYTEAFF
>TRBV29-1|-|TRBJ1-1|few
TGCAGCGTTGGTGGGCCTGAAGCTTTCTTT
CSVGGPEAFF
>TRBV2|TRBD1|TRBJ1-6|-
TGTGCCGGCAATCGGGGGACAGTCAATTCACCCCTCCACTTT
CAGNRGTVNSPLHF
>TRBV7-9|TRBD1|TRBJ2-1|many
TGTGCCAGCAGTTGGGGGACAGAGAAAAACTTCCCCCACAATGAGCAGTTCTTC
CASSWGTEKNFPHNEQFF
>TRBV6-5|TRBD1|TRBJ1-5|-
TGTGCCAGCAGTTACTCGACAGGGCATGGTCAGCCCCAGCATTTT
CASSYSTGHGQPQHF
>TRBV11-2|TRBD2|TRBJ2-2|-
TGTGCCAGCAGCCGGGGACTAGCGGGAACCGGGGAGCTGTTTTTT
CASSRGLAGTGELFF
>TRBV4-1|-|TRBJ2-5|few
TGCGCCAGCAGCCAAGAATTGGCCGGGATGGAGACCCAGTACTTC
CASSQELAGMETQYF
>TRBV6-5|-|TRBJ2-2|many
TGTGCCAGCAGAGGGCCCCGCCCGGACCGGGAGCTGTTTTTT
CASRGPRPDRELFF